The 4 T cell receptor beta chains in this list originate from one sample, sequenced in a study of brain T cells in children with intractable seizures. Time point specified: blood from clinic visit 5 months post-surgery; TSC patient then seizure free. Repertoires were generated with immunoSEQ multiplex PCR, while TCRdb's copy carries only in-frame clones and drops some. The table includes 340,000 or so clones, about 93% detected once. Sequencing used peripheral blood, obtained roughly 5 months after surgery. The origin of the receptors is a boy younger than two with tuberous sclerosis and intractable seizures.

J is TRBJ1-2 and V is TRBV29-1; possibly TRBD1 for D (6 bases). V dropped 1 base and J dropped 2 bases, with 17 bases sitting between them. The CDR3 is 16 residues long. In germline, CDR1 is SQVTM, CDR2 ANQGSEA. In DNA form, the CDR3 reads TGCAGCGTTGAAGTGGCGGGGGCCTACCAAAACTATGGCTACACCTTC. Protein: CSVEVAGAYQNYGYTF.

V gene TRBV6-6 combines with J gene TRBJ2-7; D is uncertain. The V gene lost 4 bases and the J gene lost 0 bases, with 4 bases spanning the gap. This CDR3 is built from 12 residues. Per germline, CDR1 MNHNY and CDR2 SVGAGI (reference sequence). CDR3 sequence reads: CASSFVSYEQYF. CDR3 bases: TGTGCCAGCAGTTTCGTCTCCTACGAGCAGTACTTC.

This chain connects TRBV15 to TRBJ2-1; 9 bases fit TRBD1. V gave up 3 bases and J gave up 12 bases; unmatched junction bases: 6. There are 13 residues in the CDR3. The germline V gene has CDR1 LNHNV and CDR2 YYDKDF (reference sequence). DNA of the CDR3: TGTGCCACCAGCAGTGACAGGGGGTTGTTGCAGTTCTTC. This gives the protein CATSSDRGLLQFF.

CDR3 amino acids: CASSEGRTSRSTDTQYF. CDR3 DNA: TGTGCCAGCAGTGAAGGAAGGACTAGCCGTAGCACAGATACGCAGTATTTT. The V call is TRBV2, the J call TRBJ2-3, with TRBD2 matching 8 bases. V gave up 1 base and J gave up 0 bases; unmatched junction bases: 6. Germline loops: CDR1 SNHLY, CDR2 FYNNEI. The CDR3 spans 17 residues.